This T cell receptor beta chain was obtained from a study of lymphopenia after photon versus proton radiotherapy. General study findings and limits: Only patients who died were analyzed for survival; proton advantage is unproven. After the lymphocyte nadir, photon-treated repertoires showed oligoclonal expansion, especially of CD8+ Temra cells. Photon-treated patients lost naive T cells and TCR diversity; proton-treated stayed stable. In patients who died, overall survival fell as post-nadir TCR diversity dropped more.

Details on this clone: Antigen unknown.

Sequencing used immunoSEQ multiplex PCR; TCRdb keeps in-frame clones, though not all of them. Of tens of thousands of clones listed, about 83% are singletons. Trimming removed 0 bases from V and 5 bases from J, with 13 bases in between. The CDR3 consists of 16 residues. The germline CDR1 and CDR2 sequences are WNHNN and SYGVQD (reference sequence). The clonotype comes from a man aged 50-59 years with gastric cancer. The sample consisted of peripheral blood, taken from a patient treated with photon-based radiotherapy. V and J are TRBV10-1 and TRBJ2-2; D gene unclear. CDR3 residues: CASSESRGSLTGELFF. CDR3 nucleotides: TGCGCCAGCAGTGAGTCGAGAGGCAGCTTAACCGGGGAGCTGTTTTTT.